The clone carrying this TCR beta chain occurred a few times. Its antigen is undetermined. Healthy Caucasians, and only they, were the donors. TCRdb independently ran MiXCR on the 5' RACE reads; one entry per CDR3 protein. The sample yields under 800,000 distinct CDR3 sequences, 20% to 25% seen once. The CDR3 runs to 14 residues. The germline V and J ends were trimmed by 3 bases and 9 bases, with 18 bases remaining between them. The germline V gene encodes CDR1 DFQATT and CDR2 SNEGSKA (reference sequence). The data stem from a study of identical twins. Study-wide findings and caveats: Where beta out-of-frame sequences were concerned, excess twin sharing was weaker.

The sample was also reused in another study, on T cells expressing NK-cell markers. As reported in that work: TCR beta repertoires came from sorted CD3+CD56+NKG2C+, CD3+CD56+NKG2C- and CD3+CD56-NKG2C+ T cells. No clear determination of HCMV specificity was made for expanded NKG2C+ T cell clones.

The source material was PBMCs. This TCR derives from a woman under 30 in good health. The chain combines TRBV20-1 with TRBJ2-1, with D perhaps being TRBD1 or TRBD2 (6 bases each). The CDR3 sequence is CSARSLVGGGEQFF. The CDR3 DNA reads TGCAGTGCTAGGTCTCTCGTAGGAGGGGGTGAGCAGTTCTTC.